The following is a T cell receptor (beta chain) sequence with its context. It was during active infection that Seattle patients were enrolled and then longitudinally followed. This specimen comes from a study of blood T cell repertoires in COVID-19. Study information: COVID-19 samples collected from the United States, Italy and Spain covered acute and convalescent phases. T cells, B-cell-depleted T cells, or PBMCs supplied cDNA or gDNA.

The germline V gene has CDR1 MNHNY and CDR2 SVGAGI (reference sequence). The CDR3 spans 12 residues. Trimming took 0 bases from V and 14 from J, leaving 10 bases between them. Assay: immunoSEQ multiplex PCR; the TCRdb copy retains only in-frame clones and omits some. The sample includes roughly 260,000 clones, about nine tenths of them seen just once. The V call is TRBV6-6, the J call TRBJ1-4, with D uncertain. Sequencing was done on a sample of peripheral blood. This sequence originates from a person under 35 with COVID-19, enrolled during active disease. The CDR3 nucleotides are TGTGCCAGCAGTTACTCGGAGGTGGGCCTGTTTTTT. Translation gives CASSYSEVGLFF.